This entry lists 27 T cell receptor beta chains sequenced from one sample in a study of CD8 T cells in ankylosing spondylitis. Study-level points and caveats: A TCR beta motif made of eight highly homologous variants seemed typical of ankylosing spondylitis blood.

No antigens are known for them. TCRdb analysed the 5' RACE reads with MiXCR anew, one entry per CDR3 protein. The sample has under 950,000 distinct CDR3 sequences; roughly 19% are singletons. Material: blood, either unsorted or a sorted T cell fraction (not recorded which). The source is a male donor with ankylosing spondylitis.

The chain couples TRBV7-2 to TRBJ2-5, with 10 bases matching TRBD2. CDR3 size: 14 residues. Per germline, CDR1 SGHTA and CDR2 FQGNSA. V trimming: 6 bases; J trimming: 3 bases; junction bases outside the gene matches: 4. CDR3 in amino acids: CASSPSGGKETQYF. The CDR3 region has the DNA TGTGCCAGCAGTCCTAGCGGGGGAAAAGAGACCCAGTACTTC.

This chain uses TRBV24-1 with TRBJ2-5; tentatively, D is TRBD2 (6 bases). Germline-derived CDR1 and CDR2 are KGHDR and SFDVKD. The CDR3 is 14 amino acids. V was pared by 2 bases and J by 2 bases, with 8 bases between. The CDR3 loop is CATSDWRAQETQYF. The CDR3, as DNA: TGTGCCACCAGTGATTGGAGGGCGCAAGAGACCCAGTACTTC.

This clonotype turned up a few times. The chain joins TRBV12-3 or TRBV12-4 to TRBJ2-2, with 8 bases that match TRBD2. CDR3 length equals 16 residues. V shed 0 bases, J shed 8 bases, and the junction held 8 bases outside the gene matches. CDR3 in amino acids: CASSLARAGVDGELFF. The CDR3 region has the DNA TGTGCCAGCAGTTTAGCGCGAGCGGGAGTCGATGGGGAGCTGTTTTTT.

The gene calls are TRBV2 and TRBJ2-7, with 12 bases identical to TRBD1. Trimming at V came to 11 bases and at J to 6 bases, leaving 5 bases not matched to a gene. The CDR3 totals 12 residues. Germline V CDR1 and CDR2: SNHLY, FYNNEI. CDR3 sequence: CAGRDRGPEQYF. The CDR3 DNA follows: TGTGCCGGCCGGGACAGGGGGCCCGAGCAGTACTTC.

This clonotype came up a few times. The chain has TRBV7-9 and TRBJ2-1; 7 nucleotides line up with TRBD2. With 2 bases clipped from V and 16 bases from J, the junction kept 17 bases outside the gene matches. CDR3 size: 15 residues. The germline V gene encodes CDR1 SEHNR and CDR2 FQNEAQ (reference sequence). The DNA for the CDR3 is TGTGCCAGCAGCTTAACCGGGGGGTCCTACAGTGAGCCCTTCTTC. It specifies CASSLTGGSYSEPFF.

This clonotype was detected only once. The chain carries TRBV14 and TRBJ2-7, with a possible D match to TRBD2 (5 bases). The CDR3 covers 13 residues. V lost 3 bases and J lost 1, with 7 bases in between. Germline V gene data show CDR1 as SGHDN and CDR2 as FVKESK. The CDR3 nucleotides are TGTGCCAGCAGCCACGGGGTATCCTACGAGCAGTACTTC. Protein: CASSHGVSYEQYF. Full variable domain (outside the CDR3, taken from reference TRBV14 and TRBJ2-7): EAGVTQFPSHSVIEKGQTVTLRCDPISGHDNLYWYRRVMGKEIKFLLHFVKESKQDESGMPNNRFLAERTGGTYSTLKVQPAELEDSGVYFCASSHGVSYEQYFGPGTRLTVT.

V gene TRBV6-1 combines with J gene TRBJ2-7, with 8 bases that match TRBD2. The CDR3 contains 14 residues. Looked up from germline, CDR1 is MNHNS and CDR2 is SASEGT. V gave up 7 bases and J gave up 3 bases; unmatched junction bases: 8. The CDR3 coding sequence is TGTGCCAGCAATCGGGGTAGCGGGGTCTACGAGCAGTACTTC. It encodes CASNRGSGVYEQYF.

The sample holds a few counts of this clonotype. The CDR3 loop is CASSSSTGPSTEAFF. In DNA form, the CDR3 reads TGTGCCAGCAGCTCCAGTACAGGGCCCAGCACTGAAGCTTTCTTT. The V gene is TRBV28, the J gene TRBJ1-1; possible D gene TRBD1, 6 bases. This CDR3 spans 15 amino acids. Germline CDR1 reads MDHEN; CDR2 reads SYDVKM. Trimming pared 6 bases from V and 4 bases from J, leaving 18 bases between.

This clonotype has just a few counts. V usage is TRBV7-6 and J usage is TRBJ2-7; D might be TRBD2 (5 bases). Trimming left V 0 bases short and J 2 bases short, with 11 bases between. Per germline, CDR1 SGHVS and CDR2 FNYEAQ. This CDR3 comprises 15 residues. The CDR3 sequence: CASSLADDGAYEQYF. The CDR3 nucleotides read TGTGCCAGCAGCTTAGCGGACGACGGGGCCTACGAGCAGTACTTC.

This chain links TRBV25-1 with TRBJ2-3, with 13 nucleotides matching TRBD2. Germline V gives CDR1 MGHDK, CDR2 SYGVNS. V gave up 6 bases and J gave up 5 bases; unmatched junction bases: 23. The CDR3 covers 21 residues. The CDR3 loop reads CASSPLLLGQEGLAGEDTQYF. The CDR3 DNA reads as TGTGCCAGCAGCCCCCTTCTCCTGGGACAGGAAGGACTAGCGGGAGAAGATACGCAGTATTTT.

The sample holds a few counts of this clonotype. This chain joins TRBV4-2 and TRBJ2-7; possible D gene TRBD2, 6 bases. Trimming took 3 bases from V and 3 from J, leaving 12 bases between them. Looked up from germline, CDR1 is LGHNA and CDR2 is YNFKEQ. There are 14 residues in the CDR3. The CDR3: CASSQLERVYEQYF. The CDR3, as DNA: TGTGCCAGCAGCCAGTTGGAGCGGGTCTACGAGCAGTACTTC.

This clonotype was seen only a few times. The rearrangement uses TRBV11-3 and TRBJ2-1, with TRBD2 as a possible D gene (6 bases). V was pared by 5 bases and J by 4 bases, with 12 bases between. Germline CDR1 and CDR2: SGHNT and YENEEA. CDR3 length: 14 amino acids. This CDR3 is CASSRGGIYNEQFF. For the CDR3, the DNA is TGTGCCAGCAGCCGAGGCGGGATATACAATGAGCAGTTCTTC.

This sequence joins TRBV15 and TRBJ2-5; D is possibly TRBD1 (6 bases). V shed 3 bases and J shed 4 bases, with 21 bases lying between them. The CDR3 has 17 amino acids. Germline CDR1 and CDR2: LNHNV and YYDKDF (reference sequence). In nucleotides, the CDR3 is TGTGCCACCAGCAGCACCCACACAGGGTTTCTCCCAGAGACCCAGTACTTC. Its translation: CATSSTHTGFLPETQYF.

Only one count was recorded for this clonotype. The CDR3 sequence is CASGPPNSYEQYF. CDR3 bases: TGTGCCAGCGGGCCACCTAACTCCTACGAGCAGTACTTC. This chain uses TRBV9 with TRBJ2-7, with D unclear. Germline assignment: CDR1 SGDLS and CDR2 YYNGEE. V shed 7 bases and J shed 0 bases, with 11 bases lying between them. This CDR3 region has 13 residues.

J is TRBJ2-7 and V is TRBV7-3; possibly TRBD1 for D (5 bases). Trimming removed 1 base from V and 3 bases from J, with 16 bases in between. CDR1 is SGHTA and CDR2 is FQGTGA in the germline V gene. The CDR3 runs 16 residues. The CDR3 protein is CASSLMGPPLNYEQYF. CDR3 nucleotide sequence: TGTGCCAGCAGCTTAATGGGGCCCCCCCTAAACTACGAGCAGTACTTC. Complete variable domain (other parts from reference TRBV7-3 and TRBJ2-7): GAGVSQTPSNKVTEKGKYVELRCDPISGHTALYWYRQSLGQGPEFLIYFQGTGAADDSGLPNDRFFAVRPEGSVSTLKIQRTERGDSAVYLCASSLMGPPLNYEQYFGPGTRLTVT.

The chain has TRBV5-1 and TRBJ1-6; no definite D call. V lost 6 bases and J lost 8, with 18 bases in between. Per germline, CDR1 SGHRS and CDR2 YFSETQ. This CDR3 contains 15 residues. Here the CDR3 reads CASTRTPAGDSPLHF. For the CDR3, the DNA is TGCGCCAGCACCCGAACCCCCGCGGGCGATTCACCCCTCCACTTT. Full variable domain (outside the CDR3, taken from reference TRBV5-1 and TRBJ1-6): KAGVTQTPRYLIKTRGQQVTLSCSPISGHRSVSWYQQTPGQGLQFLFEYFSETQRNKGNFPGRFSGRQFSNSRSEMNVSTLELGDSALYLCASTRTPAGDSPLHFGNGTRLTVT.

This clonotype has only a few counts. The V gene is TRBV10-3, the J gene TRBJ2-4; TRBD1 matches 7 bases. The CDR3 runs to 15 residues. With V trimmed by 0 bases and J by 9 bases, 8 bases remained unmatched. Per the germline V gene, CDR1 is ENHRY and CDR2 is SYGVKD. The CDR3 nucleotides are TGTGCCATCAGTGAGTCAGGGGGCAATTCAGGCATTCAGTACTTC. Its protein product is CAISESGGNSGIQYF.

The chain combines TRBV10-3 with TRBJ1-3; D is possibly TRBD1 (6 bases). The germline gives CDR1 ENHRY, CDR2 SYGVKD. The ends were cut back, 11 bases at V and 0 bases at J, with 11 bases in the middle. CDR3 length: 13 residues. The CDR3 DNA reads TGTGCCGCTACAGGGTTCTCTGGAAACACCATATATTTT. This encodes CAATGFSGNTIYF.

The chain employs TRBV6-1 and TRBJ2-7; 7 bases line up with TRBD1. In germline, CDR1 is MNHNS, CDR2 SASEGT. V lost 9 bases to trimming and J lost 2 bases; unmatched junction nucleotides: 13. There are 15 residues in the CDR3. CDR3 DNA sequence: TGTGCCAGTGGACAAACAGGGGCTAAAACCTACGAGCAGTACTTC. Translating gives CASGQTGAKTYEQYF.

This clonotype was picked up a small number of times. V and J are TRBV9 and TRBJ2-2; D gene unclear. Looked up from germline, CDR1 is SGDLS and CDR2 is YYNGEE. V dropped 2 bases and J dropped 3 bases, with 5 bases sitting between them. The CDR3 covers 13 residues. For the CDR3, the DNA is TGTGCCAGCAGCGTTGACTACACCGGGGAGCTGTTTTTT. Encoded protein: CASSVDYTGELFF. Using reference TRBV9 and TRBJ2-2 for the parts outside the CDR3, the full variable domain is DSGVTQTPKHLITATGQRVTLRCSPRSGDLSVYWYQQSLDQGLQFLIQYYNGEERAKGNILERFSAQQFPDLHSELNLSSLELGDSALYFCASSVDYTGELFFGEGSRLTVL.

The chain combines TRBV24-1 with TRBJ2-5; D remains ambiguous. Per germline, CDR1 KGHDR and CDR2 SFDVKD. There are 15 residues in the CDR3. V lost 12 bases to trimming and J lost 7 bases, with 26 bases between them. CDR3 in DNA: TGTGCCTCCCCAGAGGTGGATCGGGCTTGGGGGACCCAGTACTTC. Its protein is CASPEVDRAWGTQYF.

The V gene is TRBV7-9, the J gene TRBJ2-7, with a tentative D call TRBD1 (6 bases). The CDR3 length is 16 residues. Germline assignment: CDR1 SEHNR and CDR2 FQNEAQ (reference sequence). V lost 5 bases to trimming and J lost 3 bases, with 20 bases between them. The DNA for the CDR3 is TGTGCCAGCAGCCCAACCCGGGACAAGACGAACTACGAGCAGTACTTC. Its protein product is CASSPTRDKTNYEQYF.

This clonotype has only a few counts. The V and J genes are TRBV7-3 and TRBJ1-1; the D gene is possibly TRBD1 (5 bases). Germline values: CDR1 SGHTA, CDR2 FQGTGA. V was shortened by 5 bases and J by 4 bases, with 11 bases between the two germline ends. CDR3 length equals 13 residues. The CDR3 region has the DNA TGTGCCAGCAGCATCATGAGGGGCACTGAAGCTTTCTTT. This sequence encodes CASSIMRGTEAFF.

This clonotype showed up many times. The gene calls are TRBV5-1 and TRBJ2-6, with D uncertain. The CDR3 has 15 amino acids. Germline values: CDR1 SGHRS, CDR2 YFSETQ. V gave up 4 bases and J gave up 0 bases, with 8 bases separating them. The DNA of the CDR3 is TGCGCCAGCAGCCCGGAGATCTCTGGGGCCAACGTCCTGACTTTC. It is translated as CASSPEISGANVLTF.

The rearrangement joins TRBV20-1 to TRBJ2-3; 10 nucleotides align to TRBD1. J gave up 0 bases and V 5 bases, and 14 bases lay outside the gene matches. Germline values: CDR1 DFQATT, CDR2 SNEGSKA (reference sequence). The CDR3 sequence is 18 residues long. The DNA of the CDR3 is TGCAGTGCTGATCCGGGACAGGGGTATACTACTAGCACAGATACGCAGTATTTT. It specifies CSADPGQGYTTSTDTQYF.

The chain is built from TRBV20-1 and TRBJ2-2; D is unresolved. The CDR3 has 11 residues. Germline CDR1 DFQATT, CDR2 SNEGSKA (reference sequence). V shed 5 bases and J shed 7 bases, with 8 bases lying between them. CDR3 sequence (DNA): TGCAGTGCTTACCATAACGGGGAGCTGTTTTTT. It is translated as CSAYHNGELFF.

This clonotype was counted a few times. The gene calls are TRBV12-3 or TRBV12-4 and TRBJ1-1; no reliable D call. The CDR3 contains 13 residues. Trimming shortened V by 7 bases and J by 5 bases, and 14 bases separated the two germline ends. The CDR3 here is CASNREAGTEAFF. As DNA, the CDR3 is TGTGCCAGCAACCGGGAAGCGGGAACTGAAGCTTTCTTT.